This TCR beta chain was profiled in a study of blood T cell repertoires in COVID-19. Study as a whole: PBMCs, B-cell-depleted T cells, or T cells were the source of the cDNA or gDNA that made up the material.

Method: immunoSEQ multiplex PCR; TCRdb's copy keeps in-frame clones and lacks some. The sample consists of around 240,000 clones, 86% of them appearing once. The CDR3 sequence is 17 residues long. J was trimmed by 0 bases and V by 8 bases; bases with no gene match: 10. Germline V gene data show CDR1 as MGHRA and CDR2 as YSYEKL. The source is a woman aged 50 to 60 who had recovered from COVID-19. Sequenced: PBMCs or T cells enriched from blood (not recorded which). The rearrangement uses TRBV4-1 and TRBJ1-6; TRBD1 matches 7 bases. The CDR3: CASSPTGIDSYNSPLHF. CDR3 sequence (DNA): TGCGCCAGCTCTCCGACAGGGATAGACTCCTATAATTCACCCCTCCACTTT.